This T cell receptor (beta chain) emerged from a study of cytomegalovirus exposure and HLA in healthy donors. Overall study context: Of the donors genotyped, approximately 410 in all, around 76% fell in the Caucasian-associated ancestry cluster. Points from the study as a whole: Later analysis revealed greater clonal expansion in HLA-associated TCR beta chains than in equally common others. In a later analysis, TCR beta V- and J-gene trimming was associated with a missense DCLRE1C variant.

The length of the CDR3 is 16 residues. Only one count was recorded for this clone. The antigen remains unidentified. Primers: 60 Vbeta forward and 13 Jbeta reverse. Sequencing used immunoSEQ multiplex PCR; TCRdb keeps in-frame clones, though not all of them. Here the sample spans 85,000 to 90,000 clones, 70% to 90% being singletons. The chain uses TRBV21-1 and TRBJ2-5; no DNA check was done on the table's D call, TRBD2. TRBV21-1 is shown as a pseudogene. The specimen sequenced was PBMCs. This sequence originates from a man aged 18 to 29 in good health and CMV-seronegative. CDR3 DNA sequence: TGTGCCAGCAGCAAAGAGGAGGACCTCCCCCCGGAGACCCAGTACTTC. Its translation is CASSKEEDLPPETQYF.